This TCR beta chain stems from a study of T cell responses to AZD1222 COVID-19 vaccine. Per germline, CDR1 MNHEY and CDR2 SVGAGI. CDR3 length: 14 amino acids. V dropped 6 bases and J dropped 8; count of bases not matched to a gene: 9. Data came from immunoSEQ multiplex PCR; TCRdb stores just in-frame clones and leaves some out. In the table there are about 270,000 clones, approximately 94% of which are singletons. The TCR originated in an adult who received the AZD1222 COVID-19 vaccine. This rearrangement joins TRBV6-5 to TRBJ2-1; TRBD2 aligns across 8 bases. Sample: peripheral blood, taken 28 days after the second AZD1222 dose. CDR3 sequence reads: CASSPGLVRHEQFF. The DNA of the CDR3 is TGTGCCAGCAGCCCGGGACTAGTCAGGCATGAGCAGTTCTTC.